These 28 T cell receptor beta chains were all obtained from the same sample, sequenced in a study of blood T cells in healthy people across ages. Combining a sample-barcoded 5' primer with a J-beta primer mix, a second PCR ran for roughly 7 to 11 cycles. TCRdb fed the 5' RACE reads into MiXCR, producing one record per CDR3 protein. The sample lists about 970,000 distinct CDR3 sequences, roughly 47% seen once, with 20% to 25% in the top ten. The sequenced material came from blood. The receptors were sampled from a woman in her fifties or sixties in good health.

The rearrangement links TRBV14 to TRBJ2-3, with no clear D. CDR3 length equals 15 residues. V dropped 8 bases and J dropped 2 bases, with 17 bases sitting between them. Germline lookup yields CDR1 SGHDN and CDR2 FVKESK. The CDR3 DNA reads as TGTGCCAGCGGCCGATTTGGTTCCTTCACAGATACGCAGTATTTT. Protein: CASGRFGSFTDTQYF.

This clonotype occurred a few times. The CDR3 loop is CSAERERADTQYF. The CDR3 DNA reads as TGCAGCGCCGAGCGGGAGAGAGCAGATACGCAGTATTTT. The chain couples TRBV29-1 to TRBJ2-3, with TRBD2 matching over 8 bases. The V segment lost 7 bases and the J segment 4 bases; nucleotides outside the gene matches: 7. The CDR3 runs 13 residues. CDR1 and CDR2 from the germline V gene are SQVTM and ANQGSEA.

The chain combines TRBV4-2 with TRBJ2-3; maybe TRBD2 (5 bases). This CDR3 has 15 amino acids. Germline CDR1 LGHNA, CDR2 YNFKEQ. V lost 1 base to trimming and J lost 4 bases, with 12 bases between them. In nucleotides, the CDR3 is TGTGCCAGCAGCCAAGGGAGCGGACCCGCAGATACGCAGTATTTT. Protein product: CASSQGSGPADTQYF.

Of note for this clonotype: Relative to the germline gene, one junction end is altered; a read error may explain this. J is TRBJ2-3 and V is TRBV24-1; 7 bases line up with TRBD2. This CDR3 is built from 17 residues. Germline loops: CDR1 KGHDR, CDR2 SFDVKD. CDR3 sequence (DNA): TGTGCCACCAGTGATGAAGGTAGCGGGCCCACCACAGGTACGCAGTATTTT. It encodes CATSDEGSGPTTGTQYF.

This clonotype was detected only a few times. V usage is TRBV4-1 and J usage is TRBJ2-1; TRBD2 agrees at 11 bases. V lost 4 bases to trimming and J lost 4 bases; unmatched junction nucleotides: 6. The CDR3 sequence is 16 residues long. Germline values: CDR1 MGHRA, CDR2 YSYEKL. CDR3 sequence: CASSPAGLAEYNEQFF. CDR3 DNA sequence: TGCGCCAGCAGCCCAGCGGGACTAGCGGAATACAATGAGCAGTTCTTC.

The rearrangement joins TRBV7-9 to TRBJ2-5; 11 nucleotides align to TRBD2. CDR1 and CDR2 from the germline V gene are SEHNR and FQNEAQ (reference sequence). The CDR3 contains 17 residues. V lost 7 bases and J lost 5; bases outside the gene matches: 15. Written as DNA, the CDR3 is TGTGCCAGCAACCCCGGAAGACTAGCGGGACCCACTGAGACCCAGTACTTC. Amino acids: CASNPGRLAGPTETQYF.

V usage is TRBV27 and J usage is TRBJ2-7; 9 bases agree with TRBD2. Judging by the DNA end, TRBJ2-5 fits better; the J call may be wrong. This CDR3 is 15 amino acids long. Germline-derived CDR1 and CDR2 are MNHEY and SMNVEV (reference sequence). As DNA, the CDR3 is TGTGCCAGCAGTTTATCTGGCGGGAGGGCTAAGACCCAGTACTTC. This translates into CASSLSGGRAKTQYF.

The DNA for the CDR3 is TGTGCCAGCAGTTACGTCAGCATGAACACTGAAGCTTTCTTT. The encoded protein is CASSYVSMNTEAFF. The rearrangement links TRBV6-2 or TRBV6-3 to TRBJ1-1; D not resolved. The CDR3 runs to 14 residues. Germline CDR1 and CDR2: MNHEY and SVGEGT. The V end was cut by 2 bases, the J end by 0 bases, with 7 bases between.

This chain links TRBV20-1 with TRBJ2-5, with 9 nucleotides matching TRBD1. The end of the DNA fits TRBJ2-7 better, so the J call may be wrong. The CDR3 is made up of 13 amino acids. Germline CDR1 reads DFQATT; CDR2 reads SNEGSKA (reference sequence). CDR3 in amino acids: CSASGTGNSEQYF. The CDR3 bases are TGCAGTGCGTCCGGGACAGGGAACTCCGAGCAGTACTTC.

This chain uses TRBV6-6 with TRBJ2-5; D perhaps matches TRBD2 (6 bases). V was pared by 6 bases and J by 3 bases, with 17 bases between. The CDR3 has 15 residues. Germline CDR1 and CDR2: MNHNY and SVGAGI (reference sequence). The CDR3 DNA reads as TGTGCCAGCAGGCACCCTCCGGGAGTGAAAGAGACCCAGTACTTC. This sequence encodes CASRHPPGVKETQYF.

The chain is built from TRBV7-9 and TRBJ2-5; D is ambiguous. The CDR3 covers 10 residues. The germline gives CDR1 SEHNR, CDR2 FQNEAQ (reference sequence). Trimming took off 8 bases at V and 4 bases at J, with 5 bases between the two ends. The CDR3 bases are TGTGCCAGCGAGTTAGAGACCCAGTACTTC. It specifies CASELETQYF.

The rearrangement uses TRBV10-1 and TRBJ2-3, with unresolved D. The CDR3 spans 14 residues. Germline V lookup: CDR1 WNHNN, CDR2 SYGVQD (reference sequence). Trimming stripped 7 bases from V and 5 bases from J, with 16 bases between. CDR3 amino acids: CASKKGLGQDTQYF. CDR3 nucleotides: TGCGCCAGCAAGAAAGGTTTAGGTCAAGATACGCAGTATTTT.

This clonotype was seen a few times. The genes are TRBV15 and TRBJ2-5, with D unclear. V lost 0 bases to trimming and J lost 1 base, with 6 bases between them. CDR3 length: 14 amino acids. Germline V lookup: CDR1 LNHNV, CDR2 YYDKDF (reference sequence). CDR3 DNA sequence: TGTGCCACCAGCAGAGATCTGTTCCAAGAGACCCAGTACTTC. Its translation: CATSRDLFQETQYF. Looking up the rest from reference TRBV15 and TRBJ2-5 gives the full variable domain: DAMVIQNPRYQVTQFGKPVTLSCSQTLNHNVMYWYQQKSSQAPKLLFHYYDKDFNNEADTPDNFQSRRPNTSFCFLDIRSPGLGDTAMYLCATSRDLFQETQYFGPGTRLLVL.

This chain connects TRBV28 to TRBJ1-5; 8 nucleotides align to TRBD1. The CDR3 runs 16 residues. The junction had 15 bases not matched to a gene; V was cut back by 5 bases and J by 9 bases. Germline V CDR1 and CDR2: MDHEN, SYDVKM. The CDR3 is CASSGRGTGTRMPQHF. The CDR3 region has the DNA TGTGCCAGCAGTGGGAGAGGGACAGGCACCCGGATGCCCCAGCATTTT.

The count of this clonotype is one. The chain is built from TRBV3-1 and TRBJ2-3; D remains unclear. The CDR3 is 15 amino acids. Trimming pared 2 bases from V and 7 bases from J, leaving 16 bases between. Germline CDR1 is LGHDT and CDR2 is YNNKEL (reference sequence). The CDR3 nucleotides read TGTGCCAGCAGCCAACATCACTCACGAACGAATACGCAGTATTTT. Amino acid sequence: CASSQHHSRTNTQYF.

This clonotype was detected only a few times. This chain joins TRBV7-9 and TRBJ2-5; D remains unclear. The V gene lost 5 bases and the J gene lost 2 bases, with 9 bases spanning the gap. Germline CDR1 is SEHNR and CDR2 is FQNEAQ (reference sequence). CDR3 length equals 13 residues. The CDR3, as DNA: TGTGCCAGCAGCGCAGTAAGACAAGAGACCCAGTACTTC. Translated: CASSAVRQETQYF.

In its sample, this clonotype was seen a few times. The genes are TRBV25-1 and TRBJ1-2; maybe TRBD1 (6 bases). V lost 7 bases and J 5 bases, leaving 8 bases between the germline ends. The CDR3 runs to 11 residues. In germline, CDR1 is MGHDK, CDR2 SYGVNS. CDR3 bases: TGTGCCAGCAAGGACAGTTATGGCTACACCTTC. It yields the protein CASKDSYGYTF.

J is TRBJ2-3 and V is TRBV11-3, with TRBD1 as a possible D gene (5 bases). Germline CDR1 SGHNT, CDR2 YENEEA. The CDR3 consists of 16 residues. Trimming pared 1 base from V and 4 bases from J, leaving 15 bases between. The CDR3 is CASSLVREEGADTQYF. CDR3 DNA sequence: TGTGCCAGCAGCTTAGTCAGAGAGGAAGGGGCAGATACGCAGTATTTT.

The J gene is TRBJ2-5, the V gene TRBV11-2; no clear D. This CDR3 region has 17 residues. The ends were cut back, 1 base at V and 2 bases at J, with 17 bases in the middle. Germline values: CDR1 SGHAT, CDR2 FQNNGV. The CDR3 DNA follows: TGTGCCAGCAGCTTAGGTGCCCTGGGCAACATACAAGAGACCCAGTACTTC. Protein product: CASSLGALGNIQETQYF.

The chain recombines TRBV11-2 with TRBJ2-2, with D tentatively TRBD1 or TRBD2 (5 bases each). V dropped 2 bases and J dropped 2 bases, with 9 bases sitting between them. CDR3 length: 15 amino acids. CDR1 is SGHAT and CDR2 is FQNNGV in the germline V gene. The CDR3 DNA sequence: TGTGCCAGCAGCTTAAGGAGGACAAACACCGGGGAGCTGTTTTTT. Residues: CASSLRRTNTGELFF. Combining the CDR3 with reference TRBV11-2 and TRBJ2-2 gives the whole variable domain EAGVAQSPRYKIIEKRQSVAFWCNPISGHATLYWYQQILGQGPKLLIQFQNNGVVDDSQLPKDRFSAERLKGVDSTLKIQPAKLEDSAVYLCASSLRRTNTGELFFGEGSRLTVL.

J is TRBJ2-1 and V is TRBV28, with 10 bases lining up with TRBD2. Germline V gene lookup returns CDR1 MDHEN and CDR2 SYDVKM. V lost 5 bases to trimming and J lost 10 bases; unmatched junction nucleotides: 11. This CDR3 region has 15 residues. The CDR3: CASSPLAGEGVEQFF. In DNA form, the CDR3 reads TGTGCCAGCAGTCCCCTAGCGGGAGAGGGGGTGGAGCAGTTCTTC.

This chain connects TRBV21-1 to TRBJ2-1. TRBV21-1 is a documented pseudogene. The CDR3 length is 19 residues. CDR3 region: CASSKGALRTRGSYNEQFF. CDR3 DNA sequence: TGTGCCAGCAGCAAAGGTGCTTTGAGGACGAGGGGCTCCTACAATGAGCAGTTCTTC.

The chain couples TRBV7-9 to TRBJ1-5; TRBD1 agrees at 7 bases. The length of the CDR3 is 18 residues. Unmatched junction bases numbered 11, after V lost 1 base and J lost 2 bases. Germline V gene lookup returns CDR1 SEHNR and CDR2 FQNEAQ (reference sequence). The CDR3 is CASSLGPGGSFRNQPQHF. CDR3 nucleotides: TGTGCCAGCAGCTTAGGGCCAGGGGGTTCGTTTCGCAATCAGCCCCAGCATTTT.

CDR3 in DNA: TGTGCCAGCAGCGAGGGTAAGAGCGATCAGCCCCAGCATTTT. Encoded protein: CASSEGKSDQPQHF. V is TRBV6-6 and J is TRBJ1-5; no firm D call. V shed 6 bases and J shed 5 bases, with 14 bases lying between them. Germline assignment: CDR1 MNHNY and CDR2 SVGAGI (reference sequence). The CDR3 spans 14 residues.

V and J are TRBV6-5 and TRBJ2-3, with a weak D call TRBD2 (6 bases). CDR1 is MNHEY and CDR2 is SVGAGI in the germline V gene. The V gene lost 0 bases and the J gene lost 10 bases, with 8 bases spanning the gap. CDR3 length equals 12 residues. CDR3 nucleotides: TGTGCCAGCAGTTACTCGGGGGAGGCGCAGTATTTT. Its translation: CASSYSGEAQYF.

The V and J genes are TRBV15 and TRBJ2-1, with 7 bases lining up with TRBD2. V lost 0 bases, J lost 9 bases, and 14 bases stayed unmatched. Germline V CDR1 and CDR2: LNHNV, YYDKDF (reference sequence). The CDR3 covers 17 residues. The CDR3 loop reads CATSRDRPGAGRAEQFF. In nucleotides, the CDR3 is TGTGCCACCAGCAGAGATCGTCCGGGAGCGGGACGGGCTGAGCAGTTCTTC.

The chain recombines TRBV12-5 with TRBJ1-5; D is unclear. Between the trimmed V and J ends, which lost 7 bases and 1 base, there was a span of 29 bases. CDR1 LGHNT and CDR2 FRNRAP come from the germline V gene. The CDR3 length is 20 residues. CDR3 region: CASALNGWDGYKISNQPQHF. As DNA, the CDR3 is TGTGCTAGTGCTCTTAACGGGTGGGATGGGTATAAAATAAGCAATCAGCCCCAGCATTTT.

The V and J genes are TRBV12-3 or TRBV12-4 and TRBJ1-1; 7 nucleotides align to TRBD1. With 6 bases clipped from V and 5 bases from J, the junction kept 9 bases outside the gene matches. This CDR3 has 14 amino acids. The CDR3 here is CASSRQGIRTEAFF. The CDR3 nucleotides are TGTGCCAGCAGCCGACAGGGAATTAGAACTGAAGCTTTCTTT.